One sample yielded the 20 T cell receptor beta chains listed below, sequenced in a study of CD8 T cells in Susac syndrome. A quantity of roughly 0.5 to 1 ug RNA underwent reverse transcription using random hexamers. TCRdb itself ran the immunoSEQ multiplex PCR reads through MiXCR, one entry per CDR3 protein. The sample shows approximately 260,000 distinct CDR3 sequences, 95% to 97% of them seen only once. The specimen was CD4+ T cells from PBMCs. These receptors were obtained from a human donor with Susac syndrome.

The chain carries TRBV5-1 and TRBJ2-5; no definite D call. Germline V CDR1 and CDR2: SGHRS, YFSETQ. V was clipped by 4 bases and J by 3 bases, with 10 bases between them. The CDR3 runs 13 residues. CDR3 in amino acids: CASSPTHKETQYF. CDR3 DNA: TGCGCCAGCAGCCCGACCCACAAAGAGACCCAGTACTTC.

The CDR3 bases are TGTGCCAGCAGCCAAGTGTCTAGCGGCTCATACAATGAGCAGTTCTTC. Its translation is CASSQVSSGSYNEQFF. The chain employs TRBV4-2 and TRBJ2-1; the match to TRBD2 covers 7 bases. The junction had 7 bases not matched to a gene; V was cut back by 1 base and J by 4 bases. Germline V gene sequence: CDR1 LGHNA, CDR2 YNFKEQ. The CDR3 spans 16 residues.

This rearrangement joins TRBV29-1 to TRBJ2-7, with D possibly being TRBD1 (5 bases). CDR1 is SQVTM, CDR2 ANQGSEA, per germline. CDR3 length equals 13 residues. Trimming took 2 bases from V and 3 from J, leaving 11 bases between them. CDR3 sequence: CSVESDRVYEQYF. CDR3 DNA: TGCAGCGTTGAATCAGACAGAGTCTACGAGCAGTACTTC.

This clonotype was detected a few times. The chain is built from TRBV27 and TRBJ2-5, with TRBD2 matching over 7 bases. The CDR3 loop spans 16 amino acids. CDR1 and CDR2 (germline): MNHEY, SMNVEV (reference sequence). V shed 6 bases and J 2 bases; nucleotides not matched to a gene: 12. CDR3 loop: CASRQGGHRYQETQYF. In nucleotides, the CDR3 is TGTGCCAGCAGGCAGGGAGGGCATCGGTATCAAGAGACCCAGTACTTC.

The chain links TRBV27 to TRBJ1-2, with D tentatively TRBD1 (5 bases). The CDR3 has 13 amino acids. Between the trimmed V and J ends, which lost 5 bases and 8 bases, there was a span of 15 bases. Germline V gene data show CDR1 as MNHEY and CDR2 as SMNVEV (reference sequence). The CDR3: CASSPGRGVGYTF. As DNA, the CDR3 is TGTGCCAGCAGTCCGGGACGGGGAGTGGGCTACACCTTC.

The V gene is TRBV13, the J gene TRBJ2-1; no definite D call. CDR3 size: 14 residues. With 2 bases removed from V and 2 bases from J, the gap between germline ends came to 7 bases. CDR1 is PRHDT and CDR2 is FYEKMQ in the germline V gene (reference sequence). CDR3 in amino acids: CASSLRSAYNEQFF. In DNA form, the CDR3 reads TGTGCCAGCAGCTTACGCAGTGCCTACAATGAGCAGTTCTTC.

The chain links TRBV11-2 to TRBJ1-5, with no clear D. V was trimmed by 1 base and J by 5 bases, leaving 9 bases between them. The CDR3 contains 14 residues. CDR1 SGHAT and CDR2 FQNNGV come from the germline V gene. The CDR3 sequence: CASSLGPTHQPQHF. The CDR3 coding sequence is TGTGCCAGCAGCTTAGGACCCACGCATCAGCCCCAGCATTTT. The full variable domain, its missing parts supplied by reference TRBV11-2 and TRBJ1-5, is EAGVAQSPRYKIIEKRQSVAFWCNPISGHATLYWYQQILGQGPKLLIQFQNNGVVDDSQLPKDRFSAERLKGVDSTLKIQPAKLEDSAVYLCASSLGPTHQPQHFGDGTRLSIL.

The chain's CDR3 is CAWCPGPGYGYTF. CDR3 nucleotide sequence: TGTGCCTGGTGTCCTGGTCCGGGCTATGGCTACACCTTC. V is TRBV30 and J is TRBJ1-2, with D unresolved. The CDR3 totals 13 residues. V was shortened by 5 bases and J by 4 bases, with 14 bases between the two germline ends. Germline V gene lookup returns CDR1 GTSNPN and CDR2 SVGIG (reference sequence).

V is TRBV4-1 and J is TRBJ1-5; unclear D gene. The CDR3 is 15 amino acids. The V gene lost 0 bases and the J gene lost 4 bases, with 10 bases spanning the gap. Per germline, CDR1 MGHRA and CDR2 YSYEKL. In nucleotides, the CDR3 is TGCGCCAGCAGCCAAGATGGAACCCTTAATCAGCCCCAGCATTTT. This encodes CASSQDGTLNQPQHF.

The V and J genes are TRBV19 and TRBJ2-1; no definite D call. The CDR3 consists of 12 residues. Trimming left V 5 bases short and J 7 bases short, with 9 bases between. Germline-derived CDR1 and CDR2 are LNHDA and SQIVND (reference sequence). The CDR3 region is CASSVLSNEQFF. Written as DNA, the CDR3 is TGTGCCAGTAGTGTTCTATCTAATGAGCAGTTCTTC.

The chain employs TRBV20-1 and TRBJ2-7; 13 bases fit TRBD2. V trimming: 3 bases; J trimming: 1 base; junction bases outside the gene matches: 6. CDR1 and CDR2 from the germline V gene are DFQATT and SNEGSKA (reference sequence). The CDR3 covers 16 residues. CDR3 residues: CSARGTSGTQSYEQYF. CDR3 DNA sequence: TGCAGTGCTAGGGGGACTAGCGGGACCCAATCCTACGAGCAGTACTTC.

The chain joins TRBV7-2 to TRBJ2-1, with a possible D match to TRBD2 (5 bases). V was shortened by 0 bases and J by 8 bases, with 8 bases between the two germline ends. The CDR3 has 13 residues. Germline CDR1 SGHTA, CDR2 FQGNSA. CDR3 protein: CASSLAGADEQFF. The CDR3 DNA reads TGTGCCAGCAGCTTAGCGGGAGCTGATGAGCAGTTCTTC.

V usage is TRBV12-5 and J usage is TRBJ2-1; 12 bases align to TRBD2. The CDR3 spans 15 residues. Germline values: CDR1 LGHNT, CDR2 FRNRAP. V gave up 3 bases and J gave up 8 bases; unmatched junction bases: 5. CDR3 in amino acids: CASGLLAGGGDEQFF. CDR3 nucleotide sequence: TGTGCTAGTGGTTTACTAGCGGGAGGAGGGGATGAGCAGTTCTTC.

Only one count was recorded for this clonotype. The chain couples TRBV30 to TRBJ2-5; TRBD2 is a possible D gene (6 bases). CDR3 length: 13 residues. Germline values: CDR1 GTSNPN, CDR2 SVGIG (reference sequence). V dropped 2 bases and J dropped 5 bases, with 12 bases sitting between them. This chain's CDR3 is CAWSRGREETQYF. The CDR3 nucleotides are TGTGCCTGGAGTCGGGGTCGGGAGGAGACCCAGTACTTC.

The rearrangement joins TRBV18 to TRBJ1-1, with D unclear. The CDR3 contains 14 residues. V lost 1 base, J lost 0 bases, and 6 bases lay in between. Germline V lookup: CDR1 KGHSH, CDR2 LQKENI. CDR3 protein: CASSPLTLNTEAFF. In DNA form, the CDR3 reads TGTGCCAGCTCACCACTAACCCTGAACACTGAAGCTTTCTTT.

The chain uses TRBV6-5 and TRBJ2-7, with D perhaps given as TRBD1 or TRBD2 (5 bases each). The V end was cut by 9 bases, the J end by 1 base, with 19 bases between. CDR1 MNHEY and CDR2 SVGAGI come from the germline V gene. The CDR3 loop spans 15 amino acids. This CDR3 reads CAREGPGTESYEQYF. In DNA, the CDR3 is TGTGCCAGAGAGGGGCCCGGGACGGAGTCCTACGAGCAGTACTTC.

This chain connects TRBV30 to TRBJ2-1, with D maybe TRBD2 (6 bases). Deletions cut 3 bases from V and 10 bases from J, with 22 bases between. Germline CDR1 is GTSNPN and CDR2 is SVGIG (reference sequence). The CDR3 has 15 residues. The CDR3 region is CAWRHGERVVDEQFF. In DNA, the CDR3 is TGTGCCTGGAGACACGGCGAGCGGGTCGTCGACGAGCAGTTCTTC. Filled out from reference TRBV30 and TRBJ2-1, the complete variable domain reads SQTIHQWPATLVQPVGSPLSLECTVEGTSNPNLYWYRQAAGRGLQLLFYSVGIGQISSEVPQNLSASRPQDRQFILSSKKLLLSDSGFYLCAWRHGERVVDEQFFGPGTRLTVL.

The chain links TRBV24-1 to TRBJ1-2; weak D call: TRBD1 (6 bases). The CDR3 covers 13 residues. V was pared by 5 bases and J by 6 bases, with 12 bases between. Germline lookup yields CDR1 KGHDR and CDR2 SFDVKD. The CDR3 DNA is TGTGCCACCAGTGGTCCTGGGGGCCATGGCTACACCTTC. This sequence encodes CATSGPGGHGYTF.

Only one count was recorded for this clonotype. The rearrangement uses TRBV29-1 and TRBJ2-1; the D is unclear. This CDR3 has 13 residues. The V gene lost 3 bases and the J gene lost 12 bases, with 18 bases spanning the gap. Germline V gives CDR1 SQVTM, CDR2 ANQGSEA. DNA for the CDR3: TGCAGCGTTGAGAACGGCAATTTCCCCGGGCAGTTCTTC. It codes for CSVENGNFPGQFF.

This chain connects TRBV30 to TRBJ2-5; 7 nucleotides line up with TRBD1. The CDR3 length is 12 residues. V shed 7 bases and J 5 bases; nucleotides not matched to a gene: 7. Germline values: CDR1 GTSNPN, CDR2 SVGIG (reference sequence). The CDR3 bases are TGTGCCTTTACAGGGGTCCGGGAGACCCAGTACTTC. This codes for CAFTGVRETQYF.